The sequence of this T cell receptor (beta chain) was determined in a study of blood T cell dynamics during melanoma immunotherapy. A fixed DNA input of roughly 0.35 ug was used per bulk PBMC sample. Profiled with immunoSEQ multiplex PCR; TCRdb holds only in-frame clones, not every one. The sample shows several thousand clones, about 88% of them seen only once. Time point reported: week 3, after first cycle of checkpoint inhibitor. Patients with prior systemic cancer treatment, concomitant immunosuppressants, or other active malignancies were excluded. This CDR3 is 14 amino acids long. The germline V gene has CDR1 LNHDA and CDR2 SQIVND (reference sequence). V was pared by 7 bases and J by 1 base, with 7 bases of the junction left unmatched.

The V and J genes are TRBV19 and TRBJ2-7, with TRBD1 identical over 7 bases. The sequenced sample was blood, obtained from a patient treated with checkpoint blockade. The TCR sequence derives from a human donor with melanoma. CDR3 region: CASTPDRLSYEQYF. CDR3 DNA sequence: TGTGCCAGTACCCCGGACAGGCTTTCCTACGAGCAGTACTTC.